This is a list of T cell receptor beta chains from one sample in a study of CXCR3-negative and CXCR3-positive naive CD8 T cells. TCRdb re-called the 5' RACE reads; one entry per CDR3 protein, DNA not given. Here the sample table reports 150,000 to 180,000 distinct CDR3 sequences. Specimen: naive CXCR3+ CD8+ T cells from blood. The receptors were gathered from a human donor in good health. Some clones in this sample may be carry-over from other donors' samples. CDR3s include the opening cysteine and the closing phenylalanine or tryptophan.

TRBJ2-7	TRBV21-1	CASSEGGDITYEQYF
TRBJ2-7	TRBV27	CASSLSGVWSYEQYF
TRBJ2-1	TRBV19	CASKSDTYNEQFF
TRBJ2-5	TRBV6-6	CASSYAGGPRETQYF
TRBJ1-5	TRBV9	CASSPTGATQPQHF
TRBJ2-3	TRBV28	CASSFRREGEEDTQYF
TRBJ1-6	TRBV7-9	CASSGEAGGSPLHF
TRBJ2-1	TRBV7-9	CASSLLVAGARNEQFF
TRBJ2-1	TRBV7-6	CASSLGGVHEQFF
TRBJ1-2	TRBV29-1	CSVEDGQGRGGYTF
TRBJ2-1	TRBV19	CASSTRGGIFEQFF
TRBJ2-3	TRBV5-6	CASSWGTSAGADTQYF
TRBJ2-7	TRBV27	CASSLSGVRAVYEQYF
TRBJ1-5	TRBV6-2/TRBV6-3	CASSSWGGNQPQHF
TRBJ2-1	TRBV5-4	CASSPIRDRGQLYNEQFF
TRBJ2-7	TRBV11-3	CASSARTGNQEQYF
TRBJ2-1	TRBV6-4	CASSVPTSGRFNEQFF
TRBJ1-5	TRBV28	CASRYKTGVTPQHF
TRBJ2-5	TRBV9	CASSAGDWEQETQYF
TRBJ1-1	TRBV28	CASSRTQGARTEAFF
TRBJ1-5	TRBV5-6	CASSLTGGQPQHF
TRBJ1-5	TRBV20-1	CSATSGANQPQHF
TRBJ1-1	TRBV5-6	CASGHGGYTEAFF
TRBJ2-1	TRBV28	CASSFRSGTGLYNEQFF
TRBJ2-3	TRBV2	CASSEVASGRTDTQYF
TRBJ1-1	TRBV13	CASSSTGSTEAFF
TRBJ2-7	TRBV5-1	CASSLWGNPNLEQYF
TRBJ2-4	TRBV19	CASSIGGQGVDIQYF
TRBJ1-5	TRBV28	CASSLFLSSNQPQHF
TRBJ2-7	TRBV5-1	CASSPPGQATSYEQYF
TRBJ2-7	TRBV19	CASSMVGYEQYF
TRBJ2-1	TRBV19	CASSPSGSTYNEQFF
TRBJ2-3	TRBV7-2	CASCWGGADTQYF
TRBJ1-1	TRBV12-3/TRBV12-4	CASSRSGILNTEAFF
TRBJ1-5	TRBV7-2	CASSLDGYSNQPHHF
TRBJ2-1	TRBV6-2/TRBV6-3	CASSHWDRGKNEQFF
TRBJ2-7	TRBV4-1	CASSQAYEQYF
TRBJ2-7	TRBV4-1	CASSQEGLAGVEQYF
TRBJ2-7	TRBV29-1	CSVEIAGGPSQSYEQYF
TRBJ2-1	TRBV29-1	CSVNRGNSYEQFF
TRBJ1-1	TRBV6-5	CASRHPVGVMNTEAFF
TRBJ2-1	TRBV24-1	CATSDPGNNEQFF
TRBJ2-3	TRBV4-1	CASSDFLVDTQYF
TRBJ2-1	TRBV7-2	CASSLSFGSFDNEQFF
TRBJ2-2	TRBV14	CASSQDQSPPVGELFF